Listed below are T cell receptor beta chains from one sample, sequenced in a study of blood T cell repertoires in COVID-19. This table comes from immunoSEQ multiplex PCR, and its TCRdb copy is limited to in-frame clones, with some not included. Of tens of thousands of clones listed, 86% were seen once; the top ten hold roughly three fifths. The source material was peripheral blood. The source is a man in his 70s with acute or convalescent COVID-19. The CDR3 runs from the conserved cysteine through the conserved F or W. A D gene is named only where the DNA matches it firmly. Some rows mark clone size as missing; the rest say once, few, many or name a class of expanded clone.

d_gene	v_gene	j_gene	abundance	CDR3nt	CDR3aa
.	TRBV15	TRBJ1-4	.	TGTGCCACCCGAAGGGGGAGAGATGAAAAACTGTTTTTT	CATRRGRDEKLFF
.	TRBV5-1	TRBJ2-6	.	TGCGCCAGCAGAACAGGGTCTGGGGCCAACGTCCTGACTTTC	CASRTGSGANVLTF
.	TRBV5-4	TRBJ2-3	.	TGTGCCAGCAGCTTTGACCGGGACTTAACCACAGATACGCAGTATTTT	CASSFDRDLTTDTQYF
TRBD2	TRBV3-1/TRBV3-2	TRBJ2-5	.	TGTGCCAGCAGCTCTCGACTAGCGGGAGGCCGTTTTGAGACCCAGTACTTC	CASSSRLAGGRFETQYF
.	TRBV27	TRBJ1-2	.	TGTGCCAGCAGTCCTGTGACATTTCTGTATGGCTACACCTTC	CASSPVTFLYGYTF
TRBD1	TRBV7-3	TRBJ1-1	.	TGTGCCAGCAGCTCCGGGACAGGGCTGACTGAAGCTTTCTTT	CASSSGTGLTEAFF
TRBD2	TRBV6-5	TRBJ2-1	.	TGTGCCAGCACTAGCGGGAGCTCGGATGAGCAGTTCTTC	CASTSGSSDEQFF
.	TRBV6-5	TRBJ1-1	.	TGTGCCAGCAGTTACTCCGGGGGGCTGAACACTGAAGCTTTCTTT	CASSYSGGLNTEAFF
TRBD2	TRBV7-3	TRBJ2-3	.	TGTGCCAGCAGCCAGGGACTAGCGGGAGTAGGAACAGATACGCAGTATTTT	CASSQGLAGVGTDTQYF
.	TRBV4-3	TRBJ1-4	.	TGCGCCAGCAGCCAAGAGGGGGGGACACGAGATGAAAAACTGTTTTTT	CASSQEGGTRDEKLFF
TRBD1	TRBV30	TRBJ2-1	.	TGTGCCTGGCGGACAGGGTTCGACAATGAGCAGTTCTTC	CAWRTGFDNEQFF
TRBD1	TRBV4-3	TRBJ2-3	once	TGCGCCAGCAGCGGGGACAGATTCACAGATACGCAGTATTTT	CASSGDRFTDTQYF
.	TRBV10-3	TRBJ1-1	.	TGTGCCATCAGTGAGTCCAGGGCTGAAGCTTTCTTT	CAISESRAEAFF
.	TRBV19	TRBJ1-1	.	TGTGCCAGTAGTACCCAGGGGACCACTGAAGCTTTCTTT	CASSTQGTTEAFF
.	TRBV18	TRBJ1-6	.	TGTGCCAGCTCCACCTCGGCCCAGGGGAATAATTCACCCCTCCACTTT	CASSTSAQGNNSPLHF
.	TRBV5-4	TRBJ2-5	.	TGTGCCAGCAGCGAAAGGGGGGGGTTGGAGACCCAGTACTTC	CASSERGGLETQYF
.	TRBV7-3	TRBJ1-2	.	TGTGCCAGCAGCTTAACAGGGGACTATGGCTACACCTTC	CASSLTGDYGYTF
TRBD1	TRBV6-4	TRBJ2-2	.	TGTGCCAGCAGTGACGGGACAGTCACCGGGGAGCTGTTTTTT	CASSDGTVTGELFF
.	TRBV3-1/TRBV3-2	TRBJ2-3	once	TGTGCCAGCAGACACACAGATACGCAGTATTTT	CASRHTDTQYF
.	TRBV10-3	TRBJ2-6	.	TGTGCCTCTTCTCGGGCCGGGGACTCTGGGGCCAACGTCCTGACTTTC	CASSRAGDSGANVLTF
.	TRBV28	TRBJ2-3	.	TGTGCCAGCAGCCTACGCACAGATACGCAGTATTTT	CASSLRTDTQYF
.	TRBV19	TRBJ2-3	.	TGTGCCAGTAGTCCGACAGCAGATACGCAGTATTTT	CASSPTADTQYF
.	TRBV7-3	TRBJ2-2	once	TGTGCCAGCAGCTTATTGCCGAATGGGGCGACCACCGGGGAGCTGTTTTTT	CASSLLPNGATTGELFF
TRBD2	TRBV5-4	TRBJ2-3	.	TGTGCCAGCAGCTTGAAGTCTAGCGGGGGGGGATGGGATACGCAGTATTTT	CASSLKSSGGGWDTQYF
.	TRBV28	TRBJ1-4	.	TGTGCCAGCAGCCACGGGACAAGTGCAACTAATGAAAAACTGTTTTTT	CASSHGTSATNEKLFF
.	TRBV7-2	TRBJ2-3	.	TGTGCCAGCAGCCAGGCCTGGAATCCCCCAGATACGCAGTATTTT	CASSQAWNPPDTQYF
.	TRBV9	TRBJ2-3	.	TGTGCCAGCAGCGTAGGTGCGGGGAGCACAGATACGCAGTATTTT	CASSVGAGSTDTQYF
TRBD2	TRBV28	TRBJ2-7	.	TGTGCCAGCAGTTTACTAGCGGGAAGCTCCTACGAGCAGTACTTC	CASSLLAGSSYEQYF
.	TRBV19	TRBJ1-2	once	TGTGCCAGTAGTATATCTCGGGGATGGGGCTACACCTTC	CASSISRGWGYTF
TRBD1	TRBV19	TRBJ2-7	.	TGTGCCAGTACGACGGGACAGGTGCCCTACGAGCAGTACTTC	CASTTGQVPYEQYF
TRBD2	TRBV4-3	TRBJ2-1	.	TGCGCCAGCAGCCAAGAGGGGGCTAGCGGGAGGGCCGAGCAGTTCTTC	CASSQEGASGRAEQFF
.	TRBV30	TRBJ1-1	.	TGTGCCTGGAGGGGACAACCCGGGACTGAAGCTTTCTTT	CAWRGQPGTEAFF
.	TRBV19	TRBJ1-4	.	TGTGCCAGTAGTGGAGGGCCAGCAACTAATGAAAAACTGTTTTTT	CASSGGPATNEKLFF
.	TRBV25-1	TRBJ2-2	.	TGTGCCAGCAGGGGGGGCGGGGAGCTGTTTTTT	CASRGGGELFF
.	TRBV30	TRBJ1-1	.	TGTGCCTGGAGTTCCGGGGCAGGGGACACTGAAGCTTTCTTT	CAWSSGAGDTEAFF
TRBD1	TRBV2	TRBJ2-4	.	TGTGCCAGCAGTTCCGACAGGGGAAACATTCAGTACTTC	CASSSDRGNIQYF
TRBD2	TRBV5-6	TRBJ2-1	.	TGTGCCAGCAGCCCGGGACTAGCGGGAGATCCGTCCTACAATGAGCAGTTCTTC	CASSPGLAGDPSYNEQFF
TRBD1	TRBV4-2	TRBJ1-6	.	TGTGCCAGCAGCCCGGGACAGCATAATTCACCCCTCCACTTT	CASSPGQHNSPLHF
.	TRBV2	TRBJ1-2	once	TGTGCCAGCAAGGGACTACAGGATTCTGGCTACACCTTC	CASKGLQDSGYTF
.	TRBV9	TRBJ2-3	.	TGTGCCAGCAGGGCAAGCGGAAGCTTAACAGATACGCAGTATTTT	CASRASGSLTDTQYF
TRBD1	TRBV19	TRBJ2-2	once	TGTGCCAGTAGTGTCACAGGGGGTCGCGGCACCGGGGAGCTGTTTTTT	CASSVTGGRGTGELFF
.	TRBV11-2	TRBJ2-7	.	TGTGCCAGCAGCGCAGAAGCGCCAGGGGTCCCCTACGAGCAGTACTTC	CASSAEAPGVPYEQYF
.	TRBV2	TRBJ1-6	.	TGTGCCAGCAGTGAAAGGTCTAGCGATTCCAATTCACCCCTCCACTTT	CASSERSSDSNSPLHF
TRBD2	TRBV28	TRBJ2-1	.	TGTGCCAGCAGCCGCACTAGCGGTTCCTACAATGAGCAGTTCTTC	CASSRTSGSYNEQFF
TRBD2	TRBV4-1	TRBJ2-1	once	TGCGCCAGCAGCCAAGGCCCTTTGACTAGCGGGAGCTACAATGAGCAGTTCTTC	CASSQGPLTSGSYNEQFF
TRBD2	TRBV5-5	TRBJ2-7	once	TGTGCCAGCAGCCTCGGACTAGCGGGTCCCTACGAGCAGTACTTC	CASSLGLAGPYEQYF
TRBD1	TRBV29-1	TRBJ1-5	.	TGCAGCGTTACCCCGACAGGGGCCAATCAGCCCCAGCATTTT	CSVTPTGANQPQHF
.	TRBV24-1	TRBJ1-2	once	TGTGCCACCAGTGCCGCCGACAGGATATATGGCTACACCTTC	CATSAADRIYGYTF
.	TRBV2	TRBJ2-7	.	TGTGCCGGCGGGGCGGCCTCCTACGAGCAGTACTTC	CAGGAASYEQYF
.	TRBV11-2	TRBJ2-1	once	TGTGCCAGCAGCTTGGAGTGGGAGGATGAGCAGTTCTTC	CASSLEWEDEQFF
.	TRBV5-1	TRBJ1-2	once	TGCGCCAGCAGCGACCAGGGATATAACTATGGCTACACCTTC	CASSDQGYNYGYTF
.	TRBV28	TRBJ2-1	.	TGTGCCAGCACTCCTGTGGGGGCCAACTACAATGAGCAGTTCTTC	CASTPVGANYNEQFF
.	TRBV4-2	TRBJ1-1	.	TGTGCCAGCAGCCAAGAGGGGAGATACACTGAAGCTTTCTTT	CASSQEGRYTEAFF
TRBD2	TRBV10-3	TRBJ2-1	.	TGTGCCATCAGTGAGAGTCTGGGGGGGGAGCAGTTCTTC	CAISESLGGEQFF
.	TRBV5-6	TRBJ2-7	.	TGTGCCAGCAGCTTTGGGGGGGCCATGCGCGAGCAGTACTTC	CASSFGGAMREQYF
TRBD1	TRBV11-3	TRBJ1-3	.	TGTGCCAGCAGCCCCGGGACAGGGGCTGGAAACACCATATATTTT	CASSPGTGAGNTIYF
TRBD1	TRBV27	TRBJ2-3	.	TGTGCCAGCTCAGGGGGATTTATGACAGATACGCAGTATTTT	CASSGGFMTDTQYF
.	TRBV4-1	TRBJ2-5	few	TGCGCCAGCAGCCAAGAACCTGCCAGGGCTCTTTCACAAGAGACCCAGTACTTC	CASSQEPARALSQETQYF
TRBD1	TRBV6-5	TRBJ1-1	many	TGTGCCAGCAGTAACGCGGGGACAGGGAACACTGAAGCTTTCTTT	CASSNAGTGNTEAFF